Shown below are 5 T cell receptor beta chains from a single sample sequenced in a study of CD8+ T cells in alopecia areata (dated by TCRdb to the late 2010s). Receptors were amplified or captured by the immunoSEQ multiplex PCR assay. For TCR sequencing, RNA was extracted from every sample and reverse transcribed into cDNA to serve as template. Entries here come from immuneACCESS through TCRdb and include only in-frame sequences with V and J called. Some clones fail to appear in such tables; in the studies checked, an unresolved V gene covers under half of the shortfall, and the cause of the remainder is unknown. The table records about 2,100 clones for this sample, and not one of them appears only once. Around 10% of the sample comes from the top ten. The sample's time point label, decoded: mouse skin 3 weeks after grafting. Sequencing used skin, obtained at week 3. The receptors here all came from a C3H/HeJ mouse with alopecia areata. This strain of mice has MHC haplotype H2-k.

The sample holds many counts of this clone. The germline and genes are mouse ones. Sequencing ends 4 residues short of the CDR3 end; the germline J gene provides the rest. The chain combines TRBV5 with TRBJ1-4, with D maybe TRBD1 (5 bases). Germline CDR1 reads LGHNA; CDR2 reads YNLKQL (reference sequence). The CDR3 is 14 residues long. The CDR3 spells CASSQRDWGERLFF. CDR3 DNA (partial): TGTGCCAGCAGCCAACGGGACTGGGGCGAA.

By share, this clone counts as large. Genes and germline come from the mouse. The CDR3 end lies 4 residues beyond the end of the read and is filled in from the germline J gene. The J gene is TRBJ1-2, the V gene TRBV19; 8 bases map to TRBD1. The CDR3 spans 14 residues. In germline, CDR1 is FNHDT, CDR2 SITEND (reference sequence). The V segment lost 6 bases and the J segment 0 bases; nucleotides outside the gene matches: 4. Incomplete CDR3 DNA: TGTGCCAGCACCTCGGACAGGGCAAACTCC. This encodes CASTSDRANS. The CDR3 in full is CASTSDRANSDYTF.

This clone is large in the sample. The listed genes are named as in mouse. The DNA ends 4 residues before the CDR3 does, and the rest of the CDR3 is filled in from the germline J gene. This chain links TRBV19 with TRBJ2-5, with a possible D match to TRBD1 (5 bases). CDR1 is FNHDT, CDR2 SITEND, per germline (reference sequence). The CDR3 has 12 residues. The chain's CDR3 is CASSIQGDTQYF. The CDR3 DNA, read in part, is TGTGCCAGCAGTATACAGGGAGAC.

In its sample, this clone was seen many times. Gene names denote mouse genes. From the germline J gene comes the end of the CDR3, since the read stops 4 residues before it. The rearrangement joins TRBV13-2 to TRBJ2-1, with D possibly TRBD1 on 6 matching bases. The CDR3 sequence is 16 residues long. Trimming cost V 6 bases and J 3 bases, with 19 bases left between them. CDR1 and CDR2 from the germline V gene are NNHNN and SYGAGS (reference sequence). CDR3 bases read: TGTGCCAGCGTGAAGGGCCCCCCGACAGGCTATGCT. Protein: CASVKGPPTGYA. In full, the CDR3 reads CASVKGPPTGYAEQFF.

By share, this clone ranks as large. Mouse names are used for the genes. Read coverage stops 4 residues before the CDR3 terminus; the germline J gene supplies the remainder. The same CDR3 arises from other DNA sequences in this sample as well. V is TRBV19 and J is TRBJ1-2, with 7 bases lining up with TRBD1. CDR1 FNHDT and CDR2 SITEND come from the germline V gene (reference sequence). There are 14 residues in the CDR3. After removal of 5 bases from V and 0 bases from J, the junction contained 4 bases not matched to a gene. Partial CDR3 DNA: TGTGCCAGCAGCCCCGACAGGGCAAACTCC. Protein: CASSPDRANS. The whole CDR3 protein reads CASSPDRANSDYTF.